Included here is one T cell receptor beta chain sequence, with context. The sample holds other DNA sequences that translate to the same CDR3. This sample was included in a study of blood T cell repertoires in COVID-19. The ends were cut back, 3 bases at V and 3 bases at J, with 6 bases in the middle. The CDR3 runs to 12 residues. Germline CDR1 GTSNPN, CDR2 SVGIG (reference sequence). Participant-given clinical history determined each cohort assignment. TCRdb keeps only in-frame clones here, not all; method: immunoSEQ multiplex PCR. The sample carries roughly 240,000 clones, roughly 85% recorded once. Sequencing input: PBMCs or T cells enriched from blood (not recorded which). The chain uses TRBV30 and TRBJ1-3; D is ambiguous. The sequence was collected from a woman aged 45-60 years with acute COVID-19. CDR3 bases: TGTGCCTGGAGGGGCAGTGGAAACACCATATATTTT. It is translated as CAWRGSGNTIYF.